In its sample, the clone carrying this T cell receptor (beta chain) was seen a few times. Its target is not known. This sample stems from a study of T cells in Graves' hyperthyroidism and ophthalmopathy. The wider study: The blood sample was taken at first diagnosis, before treatment began. General study results and limits: Blood also contained most expanded thyroid clonotypes above 0.001.

The PBMCs had their origin in 7.5 to 10 ml of fresh peripheral blood. It was RNA transcripts that yielded the amplified TCR beta CDR3 regions. RT-PCR in the first round (using the HTBI primer set) targeted the TCR CDR3. TCRdb reprocessed the multiplex PCR reads with MiXCR, giving one entry per CDR3 protein. The table includes roughly 660,000 distinct CDR3 sequences, about 18% detected once. This sequence was found in a man aged 50 or older with Graves' hyperthyroidism. Sequencing was done on a sample of blood.

The CDR3 is CASSRGTGGLGYTF. Here the CDR3 DNA reads TGTGCCAGCAGTCGAGGGACAGGGGGCCTTGGCTACACCTTC. The chain links TRBV6-1 to TRBJ1-2; 12 nucleotides align to TRBD1. Germline CDR1 and CDR2: MNHNS and SASEGT. J lost 7 bases, V lost 5 bases, and 5 bases had no gene match. The CDR3 extends over 14 amino acids.